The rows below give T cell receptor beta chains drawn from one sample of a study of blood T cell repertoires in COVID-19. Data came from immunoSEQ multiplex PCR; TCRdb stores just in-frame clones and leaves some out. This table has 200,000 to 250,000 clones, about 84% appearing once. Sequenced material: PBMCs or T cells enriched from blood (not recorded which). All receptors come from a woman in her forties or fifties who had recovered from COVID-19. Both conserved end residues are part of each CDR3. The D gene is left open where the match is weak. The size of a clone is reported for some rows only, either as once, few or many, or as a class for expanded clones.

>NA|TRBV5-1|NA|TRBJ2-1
TGCGCCAGCAGCTTGGGACAGGATTACAATGAGCAGTTCTTC
CASSLGQDYNEQFF
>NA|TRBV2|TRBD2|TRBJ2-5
TGTGCCAGCAGGGGGGGGTACCAAGAGACCCAGTACTTC
CASRGGYQETQYF
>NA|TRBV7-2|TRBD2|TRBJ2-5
TGTGCCAGCAGCTTAGGGGACTACGTGGCGGAGACCCAGTACTTC
CASSLGDYVAETQYF
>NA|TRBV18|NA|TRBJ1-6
TGTGCCAGCTCACCGACAGTCAATAATTCACCCCTCCACTTT
CASSPTVNNSPLHF
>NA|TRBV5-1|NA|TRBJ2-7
TGCGCCAGCAGCTGGGGGGTCGGTCTAGGGGAGCAGTACTTC
CASSWGVGLGEQYF
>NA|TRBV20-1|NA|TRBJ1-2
TGCAGTGCTAGTAGCAGGGTGGAAGGCTACACCTTC
CSASSRVEGYTF
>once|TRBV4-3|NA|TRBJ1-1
TGCGCCAGCAGCCAAGAGTCGGGGAGCACTGAAGCTTTCTTT
CASSQESGSTEAFF
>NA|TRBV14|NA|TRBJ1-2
TGTGCCAGCAGCCAAGATAGAGGAATCTCCTACACCTTC
CASSQDRGISYTF
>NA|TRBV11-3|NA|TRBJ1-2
TGTGCCAGCAGCTTAGATCCGGGGAATGGCTACACCTTC
CASSLDPGNGYTF
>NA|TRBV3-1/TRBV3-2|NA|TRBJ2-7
TGTGCCAGCAGCCAAGCAGGAGGGCCCGGGACCCCCTACGAGCAGTACTTC
CASSQAGGPGTPYEQYF
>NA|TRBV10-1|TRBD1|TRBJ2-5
TGCGCCAGCAGTGAAGCCCGACAGGGCAGGGAAGAGACCCAGTACTTC
CASSEARQGREETQYF
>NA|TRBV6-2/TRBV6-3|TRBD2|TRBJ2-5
TGTGCCAGCAGTGGGGGGCTAGCGGGGTATGGAGAGACCCAGTACTTC
CASSGGLAGYGETQYF
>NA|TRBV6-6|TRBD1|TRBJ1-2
TGTGCCAGCAGGGACCGACAGGGAGCTAACTATGGCTACACCTTC
CASRDRQGANYGYTF
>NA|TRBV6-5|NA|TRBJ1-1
TGTGCCAGCAGGAAACGACAGTCTCTTAACACTGAAGCTTTCTTT
CASRKRQSLNTEAFF
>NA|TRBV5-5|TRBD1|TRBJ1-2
TGTGCCAGCAGCCACTCCGGGACAGGGGGCGCCGGCTACACCTTC
CASSHSGTGGAGYTF
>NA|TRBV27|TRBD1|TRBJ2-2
TGTGCCAGCAGTCAAAGGACAGGAGTCCTAACCGGGGAGCTGTTTTTT
CASSQRTGVLTGELFF
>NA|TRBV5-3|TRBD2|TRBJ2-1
TGTGCCAGAAGCCAGACTAGCGGGGCTTACAATGAGCAGTTCTTC
CARSQTSGAYNEQFF
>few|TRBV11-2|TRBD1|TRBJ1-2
TGTGCCAGCAGCCGGGGACAGGGGGCTCACTATGGCTACACCTTC
CASSRGQGAHYGYTF
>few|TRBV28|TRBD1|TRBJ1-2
TGTGCCAGCAGCACAGGGGGCGGTGGCTATGGCTACACCTTC
CASSTGGGGYGYTF